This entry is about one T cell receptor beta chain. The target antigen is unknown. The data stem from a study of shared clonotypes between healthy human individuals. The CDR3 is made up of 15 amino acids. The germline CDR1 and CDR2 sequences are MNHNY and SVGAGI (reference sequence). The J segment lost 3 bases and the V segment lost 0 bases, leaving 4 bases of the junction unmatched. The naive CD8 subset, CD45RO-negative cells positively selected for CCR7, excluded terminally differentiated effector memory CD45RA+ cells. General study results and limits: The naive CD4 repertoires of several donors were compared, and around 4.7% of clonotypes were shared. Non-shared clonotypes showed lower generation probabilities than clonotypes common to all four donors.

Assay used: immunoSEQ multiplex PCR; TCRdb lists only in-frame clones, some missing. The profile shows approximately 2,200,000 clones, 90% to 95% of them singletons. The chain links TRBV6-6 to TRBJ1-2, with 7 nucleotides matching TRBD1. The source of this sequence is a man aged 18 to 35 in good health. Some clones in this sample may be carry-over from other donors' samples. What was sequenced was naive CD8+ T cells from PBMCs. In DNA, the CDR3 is TGTGCCAGCAGTTACTCGAGGGGGCGAGACTATGGCTACACCTTC. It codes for CASSYSRGRDYGYTF.